This entry is about one TCR beta chain. Its target is not known. The sample comes from a study of shared clonotypes between healthy human individuals. Trimming cost V 4 bases and J 1 base, with 14 bases left between them. Germline V gene sequence: CDR1 SGHRS, CDR2 YFSETQ. There are 16 residues in the CDR3. Whole-study results and caveats: Deeper or shallower sequencing was expected to change how clonotypes are shared among donors.

Clones were read by immunoSEQ multiplex PCR, and TCRdb kept only the in-frame ones, dropping some. The table includes about 2.1 million clones, over 85% detected once. CD45RO-negative, CCR7-positively selected cells formed the naive CD8 fraction, excluding terminally differentiated effector memory CD45RA+ cells. This clonotype was obtained from a man aged 18-30 years in good health. Some clones in this sample may be carry-over from other donors' samples. The rearrangement links TRBV5-1 to TRBJ2-2, with D tentatively TRBD1 (6 bases). Material: naive CD8+ T cells from PBMCs. CDR3 DNA sequence: TGCGCCAGCAGCATGGACAGCTACCTGAACACCGGGGAGCTGTTTTTT. Residues: CASSMDSYLNTGELFF. The whole variable domain, remainder taken from reference TRBV5-1 and TRBJ2-2, is KAGVTQTPRYLIKTRGQQVTLSCSPISGHRSVSWYQQTPGQGLQFLFEYFSETQRNKGNFPGRFSGRQFSNSRSEMNVSTLELGDSALYLCASSMDSYLNTGELFFGEGSRLTVL.